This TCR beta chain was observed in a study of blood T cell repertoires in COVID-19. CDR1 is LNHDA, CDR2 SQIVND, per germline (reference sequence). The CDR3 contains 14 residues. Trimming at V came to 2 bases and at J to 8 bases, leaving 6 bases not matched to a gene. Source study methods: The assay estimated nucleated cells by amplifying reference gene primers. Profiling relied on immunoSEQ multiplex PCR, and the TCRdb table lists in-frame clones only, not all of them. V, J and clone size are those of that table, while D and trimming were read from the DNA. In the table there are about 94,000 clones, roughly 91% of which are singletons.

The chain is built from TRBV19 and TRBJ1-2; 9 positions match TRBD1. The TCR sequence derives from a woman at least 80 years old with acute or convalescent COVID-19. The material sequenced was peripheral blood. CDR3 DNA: TGTGCCAGTAGTATAAAGGGACAGGGAAACGGCTACACCTTC. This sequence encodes CASSIKGQGNGYTF.